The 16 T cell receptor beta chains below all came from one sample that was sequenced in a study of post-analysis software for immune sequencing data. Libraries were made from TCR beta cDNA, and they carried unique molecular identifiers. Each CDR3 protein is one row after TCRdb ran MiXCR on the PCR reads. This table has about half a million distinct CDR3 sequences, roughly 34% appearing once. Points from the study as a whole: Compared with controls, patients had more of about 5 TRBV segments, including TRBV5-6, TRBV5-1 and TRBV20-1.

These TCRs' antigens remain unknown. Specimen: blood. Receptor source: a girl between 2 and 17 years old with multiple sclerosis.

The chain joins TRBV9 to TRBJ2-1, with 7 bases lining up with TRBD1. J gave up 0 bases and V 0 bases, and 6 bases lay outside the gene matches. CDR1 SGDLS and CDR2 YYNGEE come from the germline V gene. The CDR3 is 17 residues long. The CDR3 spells CASSVGTGQSSYNEQFF. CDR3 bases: TGTGCCAGCAGCGTAGGGACAGGCCAGAGCTCCTACAATGAGCAGTTCTTC.

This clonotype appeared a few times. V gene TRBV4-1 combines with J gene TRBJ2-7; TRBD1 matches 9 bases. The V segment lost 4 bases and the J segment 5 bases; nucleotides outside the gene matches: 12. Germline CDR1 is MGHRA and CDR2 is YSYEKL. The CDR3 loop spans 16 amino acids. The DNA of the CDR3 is TGCGCCAGCAGCCCTGTCCTCCGGGACAGGGTGGACGAGCAGTACTTC. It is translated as CASSPVLRDRVDEQYF.

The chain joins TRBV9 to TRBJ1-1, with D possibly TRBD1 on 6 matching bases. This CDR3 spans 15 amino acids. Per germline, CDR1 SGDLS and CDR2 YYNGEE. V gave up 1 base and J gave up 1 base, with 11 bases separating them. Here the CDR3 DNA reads TGTGCCAGCAGCGTATGGGGGCAAGGGAACACTGAAGCTTTCTTT. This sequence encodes CASSVWGQGNTEAFF. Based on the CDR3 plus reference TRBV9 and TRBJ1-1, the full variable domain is DSGVTQTPKHLITATGQRVTLRCSPRSGDLSVYWYQQSLDQGLQFLIQYYNGEERAKGNILERFSAQQFPDLHSELNLSSLELGDSALYFCASSVWGQGNTEAFFGQGTRLTVV.

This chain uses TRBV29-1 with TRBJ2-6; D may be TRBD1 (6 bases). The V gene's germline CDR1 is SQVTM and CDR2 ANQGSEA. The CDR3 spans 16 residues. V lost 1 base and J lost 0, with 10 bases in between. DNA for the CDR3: TGCAGCGTTGAAGGACAGGAGAGCTCTGGGGCCAACGTCCTGACTTTC. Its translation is CSVEGQESSGANVLTF.

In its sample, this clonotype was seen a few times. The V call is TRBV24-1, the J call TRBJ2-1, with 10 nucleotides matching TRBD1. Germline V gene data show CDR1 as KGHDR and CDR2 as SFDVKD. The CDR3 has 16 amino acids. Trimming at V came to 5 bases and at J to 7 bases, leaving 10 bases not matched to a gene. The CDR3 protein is CATSGPPTGGENEQFF. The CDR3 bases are TGTGCCACCAGTGGACCCCCGACAGGGGGCGAGAATGAGCAGTTCTTC.

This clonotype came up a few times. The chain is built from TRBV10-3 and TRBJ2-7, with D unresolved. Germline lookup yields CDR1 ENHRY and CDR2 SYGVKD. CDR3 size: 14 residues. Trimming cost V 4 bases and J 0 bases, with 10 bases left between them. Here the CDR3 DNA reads TGTGCCATCAGTGTGTACACCTACTCCTACGAGCAGTACTTC. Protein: CAISVYTYSYEQYF.

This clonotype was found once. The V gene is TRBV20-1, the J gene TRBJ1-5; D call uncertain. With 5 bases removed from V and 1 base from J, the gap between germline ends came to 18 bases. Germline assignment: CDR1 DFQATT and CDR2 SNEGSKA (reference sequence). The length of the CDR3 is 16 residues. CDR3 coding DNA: TGCAGTGCTGGGGTGGGTCTCCCGGAGAGCAATCAGCCCCAGCATTTT. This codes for CSAGVGLPESNQPQHF.

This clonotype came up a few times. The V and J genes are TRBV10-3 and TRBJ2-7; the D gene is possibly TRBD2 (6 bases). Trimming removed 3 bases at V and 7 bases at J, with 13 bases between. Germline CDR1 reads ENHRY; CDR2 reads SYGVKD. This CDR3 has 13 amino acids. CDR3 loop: CAISDGQTREQYF. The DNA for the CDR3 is TGTGCCATCAGTGACGGGCAGACTAGAGAGCAGTACTTC.

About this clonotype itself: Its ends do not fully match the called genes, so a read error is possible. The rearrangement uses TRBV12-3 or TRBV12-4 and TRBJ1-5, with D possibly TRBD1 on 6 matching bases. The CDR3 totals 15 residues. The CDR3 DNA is TGTGCCAGCAGTACGGGACATCTGAGCAATCAGCCCCGGCATTTT. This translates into CASSTGHLSNQPRHF.

CDR3 in DNA: TGTGCCAGCAGTCCCCAGACTAGCTACAATGAGCAGTACTTC. Translating gives CASSPQTSYNEQYF. The chain couples TRBV12-3 or TRBV12-4 to TRBJ2-7; 7 positions match TRBD2. V shed 5 bases, J shed 7 bases, and the junction held 11 bases outside the gene matches. There are 14 residues in the CDR3.

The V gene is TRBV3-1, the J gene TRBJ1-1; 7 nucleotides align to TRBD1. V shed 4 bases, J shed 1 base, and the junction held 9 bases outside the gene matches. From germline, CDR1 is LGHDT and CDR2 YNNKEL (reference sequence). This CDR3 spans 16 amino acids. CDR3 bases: TGTGCCAGCAGCCCCCCAGGGGGGGGGAGGAACACTGAAGCTTTCTTT. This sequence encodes CASSPPGGGRNTEAFF.

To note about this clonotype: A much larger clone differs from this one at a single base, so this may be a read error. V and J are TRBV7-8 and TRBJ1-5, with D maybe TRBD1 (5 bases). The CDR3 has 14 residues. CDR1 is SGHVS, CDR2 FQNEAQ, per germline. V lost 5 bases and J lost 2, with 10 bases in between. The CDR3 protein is CASSPGHGNQPQHF. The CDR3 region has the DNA TGTGCCAGCAGCCCCGGACATGGCAATCAGCCCCAGCATTTT.

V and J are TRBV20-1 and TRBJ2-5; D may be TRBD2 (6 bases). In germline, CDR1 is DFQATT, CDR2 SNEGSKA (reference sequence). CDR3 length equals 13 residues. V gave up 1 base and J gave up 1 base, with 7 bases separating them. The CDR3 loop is CSARVEGQETQYF. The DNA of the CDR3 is TGCAGTGCTAGAGTGGAGGGCCAAGAGACCCAGTACTTC.

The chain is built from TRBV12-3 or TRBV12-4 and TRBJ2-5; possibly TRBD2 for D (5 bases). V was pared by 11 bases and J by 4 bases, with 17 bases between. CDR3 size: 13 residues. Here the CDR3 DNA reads TGTGCCTCCCAGTCTAGCACCACAGAGACCCAGTACTTC. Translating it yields CASQSSTTETQYF.

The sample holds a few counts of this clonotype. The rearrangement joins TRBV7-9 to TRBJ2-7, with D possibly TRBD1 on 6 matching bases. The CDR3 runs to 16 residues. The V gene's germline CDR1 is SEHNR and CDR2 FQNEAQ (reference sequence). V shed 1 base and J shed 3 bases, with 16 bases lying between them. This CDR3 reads CASSLGDSADSYEQYF. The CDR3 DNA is TGTGCCAGCAGCTTAGGGGATTCCGCGGACAGCTACGAGCAGTACTTC.

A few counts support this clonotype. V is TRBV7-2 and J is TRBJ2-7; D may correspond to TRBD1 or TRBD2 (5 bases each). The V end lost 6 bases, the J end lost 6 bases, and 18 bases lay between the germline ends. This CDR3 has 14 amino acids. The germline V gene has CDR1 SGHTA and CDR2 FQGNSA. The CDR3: CASSRRDLRSEQYF. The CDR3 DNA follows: TGTGCCAGCAGTCGCCGGGACCTCCGATCCGAGCAGTACTTC. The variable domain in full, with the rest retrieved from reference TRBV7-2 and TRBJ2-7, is GAGVSQSPSNKVTEKGKDVELRCDPISGHTALYWYRQSLGQGLEFLIYFQGNSAPDKSGLPSDRFSAERTGGSVSTLTIQRTQQEDSAVYLCASSRRDLRSEQYFGPGTRLTVT.